This T cell receptor (beta chain) stems from a study of T cells after yellow fever vaccination. The study made its TCR cDNA through 5'RACE template switching. That step introduced a universal primer site along with UMIs. TCRdb ran MiXCR on the 5' RACE reads and lists one entry per CDR3 protein. The sample yields more than 300,000 distinct CDR3 sequences, over 8.5% seen once. CDR3 length: 15 amino acids. Germline V gene lookup returns CDR1 SGHNT and CDR2 YYREEE (reference sequence). Trimming removed 4 bases at V and 5 bases at J, with 18 bases between. Comments on this clonotype: The antigen is unknown.

Points from the study as a whole: Secondary responses were weaker yet peaked faster, day 5 versus 15. Most primary-vaccination clones reappeared after the booster (about 96% CD4, 85% to 90% CD8). Overall, a small share of clonotypes was seen in both CD4 and CD8 compartments.

The chain couples TRBV5-4 to TRBJ2-5; D ambiguous. Specimen: CD4+ T cells sorted from PBMCs, collected 45 days after the yellow fever booster vaccination. This TCR came from a man aged 18 to 30 who received the YFV17D yellow fever vaccine. The CDR3: CASSLEPPGPETQYF. In DNA, the CDR3 is TGTGCCAGCAGCCTCGAACCCCCCGGCCCGGAGACCCAGTACTTC.